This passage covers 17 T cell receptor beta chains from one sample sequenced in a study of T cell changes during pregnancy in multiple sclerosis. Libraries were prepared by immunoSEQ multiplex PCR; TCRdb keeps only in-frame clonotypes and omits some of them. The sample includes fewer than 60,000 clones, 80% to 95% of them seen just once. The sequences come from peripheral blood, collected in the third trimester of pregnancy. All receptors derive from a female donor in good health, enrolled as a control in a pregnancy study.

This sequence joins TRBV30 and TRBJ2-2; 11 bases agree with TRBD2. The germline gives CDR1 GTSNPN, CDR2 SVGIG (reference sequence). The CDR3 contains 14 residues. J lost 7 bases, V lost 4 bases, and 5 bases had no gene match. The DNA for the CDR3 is TGTGCCTGGAATTTAGCGGGAGGGGTCGGGGAGCTGTTTTTT. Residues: CAWNLAGGVGELFF.

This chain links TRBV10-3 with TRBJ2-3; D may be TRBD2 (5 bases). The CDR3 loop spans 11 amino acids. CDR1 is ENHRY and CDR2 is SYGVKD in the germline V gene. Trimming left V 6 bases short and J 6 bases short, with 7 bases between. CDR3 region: CAIRIADTQYF. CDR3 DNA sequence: TGTGCCATCAGGATAGCGGATACGCAGTATTTT.

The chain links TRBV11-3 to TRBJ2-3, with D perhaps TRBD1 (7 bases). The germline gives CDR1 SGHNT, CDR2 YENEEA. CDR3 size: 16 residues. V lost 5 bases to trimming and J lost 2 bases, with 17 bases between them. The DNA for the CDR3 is TGTGCCAGCAGCCCAGGGGGTAGCGGAGTCACAGATACGCAGTATTTT. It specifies CASSPGGSGVTDTQYF.

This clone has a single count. The CDR3: CASSYYRLAGNEQFF. In DNA form, the CDR3 reads TGTGCCAGCAGTTACTACAGACTAGCGGGGAATGAGCAGTTCTTC. The chain has TRBV6-5 and TRBJ2-1, with 11 bases matching TRBD2. The ends lost 1 base at V and 7 bases at J; junction bases unmatched: 3. This CDR3 is built from 15 residues. The germline gives CDR1 MNHEY, CDR2 SVGAGI.

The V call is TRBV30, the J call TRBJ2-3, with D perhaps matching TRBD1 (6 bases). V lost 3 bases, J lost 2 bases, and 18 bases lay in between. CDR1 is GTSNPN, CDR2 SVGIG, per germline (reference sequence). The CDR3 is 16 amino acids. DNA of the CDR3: TGTGCCTGGAGCCTAGGGGGTCCTCCAGCCACAGATACGCAGTATTTT. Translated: CAWSLGGPPATDTQYF.

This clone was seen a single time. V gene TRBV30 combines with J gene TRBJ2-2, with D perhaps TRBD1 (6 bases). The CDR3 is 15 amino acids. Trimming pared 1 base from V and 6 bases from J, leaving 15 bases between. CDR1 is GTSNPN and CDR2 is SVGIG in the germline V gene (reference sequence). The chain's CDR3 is CAWSAGTYRSGELFF. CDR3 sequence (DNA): TGTGCCTGGAGTGCTGGGACATATCGGTCCGGGGAGCTGTTTTTT.

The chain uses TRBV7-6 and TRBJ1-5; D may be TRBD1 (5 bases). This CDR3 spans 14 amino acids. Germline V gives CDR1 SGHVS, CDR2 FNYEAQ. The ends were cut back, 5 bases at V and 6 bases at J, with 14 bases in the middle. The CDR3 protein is CASSPRQSGQPQHF. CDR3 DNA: TGTGCCAGCAGCCCCCGACAGTCTGGTCAGCCCCAGCATTTT.

The CDR3 region is CASSPTRGTEAFF. CDR3 bases: TGTGCCAGCAGCCCCACCAGGGGTACTGAAGCTTTCTTT. The V call is TRBV6-6, the J call TRBJ1-1, with D possibly TRBD1 on 6 matching bases. Per germline, CDR1 MNHNY and CDR2 SVGAGI (reference sequence). The CDR3 runs to 13 residues. V lost 6 bases, J lost 5 bases, and 13 bases lay in between.

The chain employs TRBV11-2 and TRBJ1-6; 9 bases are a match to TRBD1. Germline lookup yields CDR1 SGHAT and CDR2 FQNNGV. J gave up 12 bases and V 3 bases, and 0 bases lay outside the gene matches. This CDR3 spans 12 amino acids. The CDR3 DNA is TGTGCCAGCAGCTTGGGACAGGGACCCCTCCACTTT. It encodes CASSLGQGPLHF.

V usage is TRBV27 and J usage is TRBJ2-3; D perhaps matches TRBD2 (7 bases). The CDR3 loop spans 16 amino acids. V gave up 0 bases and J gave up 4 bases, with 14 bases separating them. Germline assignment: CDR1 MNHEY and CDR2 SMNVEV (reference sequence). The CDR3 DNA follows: TGTGCCAGCAGTTTATCGGGGGCGGGAGTGCCAGATACGCAGTATTTT. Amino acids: CASSLSGAGVPDTQYF.

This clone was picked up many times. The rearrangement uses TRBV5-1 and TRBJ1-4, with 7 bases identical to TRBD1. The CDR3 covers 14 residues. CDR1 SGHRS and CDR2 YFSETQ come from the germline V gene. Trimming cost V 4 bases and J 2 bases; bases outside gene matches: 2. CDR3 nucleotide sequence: TGCGCCAGCAGCATGACAGGGACTAATGAAAAACTGTTTTTT. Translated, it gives CASSMTGTNEKLFF.

The CDR3 bases are TGTGCCAGCAGTTTACTGGAGAGCTCCTACAATGAGCAGTTCTTC. The encoded protein is CASSLLESSYNEQFF. The chain is built from TRBV28 and TRBJ2-1; D not resolved. Per germline, CDR1 MDHEN and CDR2 SYDVKM. The V gene lost 2 bases and the J gene lost 0 bases, with 8 bases spanning the gap. The CDR3 runs 15 residues. The entire variable domain, with the rest obtained from reference TRBV28 and TRBJ2-1, is as follows: DVKVTQSSRYLVKRTGEKVFLECVQDMDHENMFWYRQDPGLGLRLIYFSYDVKMKEKGDIPEGYSVSREKKERFSLILESASTNQTSMYLCASSLLESSYNEQFFGPGTRLTVL.

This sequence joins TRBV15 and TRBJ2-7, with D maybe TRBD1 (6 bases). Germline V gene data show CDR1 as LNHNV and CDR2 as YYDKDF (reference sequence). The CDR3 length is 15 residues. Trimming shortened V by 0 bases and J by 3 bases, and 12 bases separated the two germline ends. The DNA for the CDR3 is TGTGCCACCAGCAGAGAGGACAGTAGGATCTACGAGCAGTACTTC. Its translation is CATSREDSRIYEQYF.

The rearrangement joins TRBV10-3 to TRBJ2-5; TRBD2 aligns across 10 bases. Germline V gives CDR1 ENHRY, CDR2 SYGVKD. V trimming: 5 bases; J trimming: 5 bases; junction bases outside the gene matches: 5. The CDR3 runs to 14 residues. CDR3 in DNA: TGTGCCATCAGTAGCGGGGGGGCCAGGGAGACCCAGTACTTC. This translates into CAISSGGARETQYF.

Written as DNA, the CDR3 is TGTGCCAGCAGCTTAGATGGGCGCTCTGGAAACACCATATATTTT. Its protein is CASSLDGRSGNTIYF. The chain has TRBV7-2 and TRBJ1-3; D is undetermined. Germline lookup yields CDR1 SGHTA and CDR2 FQGNSA. The CDR3 contains 15 residues. V gave up 1 base and J gave up 0 bases, with 7 bases separating them.

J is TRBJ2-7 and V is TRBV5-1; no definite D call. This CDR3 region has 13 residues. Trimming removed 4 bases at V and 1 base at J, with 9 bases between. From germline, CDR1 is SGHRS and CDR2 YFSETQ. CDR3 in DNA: TGCGCCAGCAGCCGAACGGTGTCCTACGAGCAGTACTTC. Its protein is CASSRTVSYEQYF.

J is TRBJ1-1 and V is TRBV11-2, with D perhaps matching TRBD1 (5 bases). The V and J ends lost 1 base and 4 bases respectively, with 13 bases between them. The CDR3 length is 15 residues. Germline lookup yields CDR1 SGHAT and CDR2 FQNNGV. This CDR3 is CASSLVGGAGTEAFF. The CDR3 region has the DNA TGTGCCAGCAGCTTAGTCGGCGGGGCGGGCACTGAAGCTTTCTTT.